The 5 T cell receptor beta chains presented below share a single source sample, sequenced in a study of cytomegalovirus exposure and HLA in healthy donors. Use of 60 Vbeta and 13 Jbeta primers characterized the PCR. Generated by immunoSEQ multiplex PCR, the TCRdb table keeps only in-frame clones and is missing some. The sample contains about 130,000 clones, roughly four fifths of which appear only once. Sequencing was carried out using PBMCs. The receptors come from a male donor in good health and CMV-seronegative.

The V call is TRBV5-4, the J call TRBJ1-1; no firm D call. The germline V gene encodes CDR1 SGHNT and CDR2 YYREEE (reference sequence). The CDR3 sequence is 14 residues long. V lost 4 bases to trimming and J lost 1 base, with 11 bases between them. This CDR3 is CASSQSPTNTEAFF. CDR3 bases: TGTGCCAGCAGCCAGTCCCCAACGAACACTGAAGCTTTCTTT.

This clone showed up just once. V usage is TRBV19 and J usage is TRBJ2-2; D is uncertain. Germline V gene data show CDR1 as LNHDA and CDR2 as SQIVND (reference sequence). The CDR3 is made up of 14 amino acids. Deletions cut 5 bases from V and 1 base from J, with 8 bases between. The CDR3 reads CASSPTRNTGELFF. The CDR3 DNA reads TGTGCCAGTAGTCCGACTCGGAACACCGGGGAGCTGTTTTTT.

The J gene is TRBJ2-7, the V gene TRBV7-2; 12 nucleotides agree with TRBD1. J was trimmed by 9 bases and V by 0 bases; bases with no gene match: 6. Germline values: CDR1 SGHTA, CDR2 FQGNSA. This CDR3 is 15 amino acids long. CDR3 in DNA: TGTGCCAGCAGCTTAGCGGGACAGGGGGCTGTAAGGCAGTACTTC. Translated: CASSLAGQGAVRQYF.

The V and J genes are TRBV5-1 and TRBJ2-6; D is unresolved. Between the trimmed V and J ends, which lost 2 bases and 0 bases, there was a span of 9 bases. The CDR3 is 16 amino acids. From germline, CDR1 is SGHRS and CDR2 YFSETQ. The CDR3 reads CASSFTISSGANVLTF. CDR3 coding DNA: TGCGCCAGCAGCTTTACGATTAGCTCTGGGGCCAACGTCCTGACTTTC.

J is TRBJ2-7 and V is TRBV7-9, with 7 bases fitting TRBD1. CDR3 length: 15 amino acids. Germline loops: CDR1 SEHNR, CDR2 FQNEAQ (reference sequence). V was clipped by 5 bases and J by 6 bases; unmatched bases: 13. Here the CDR3 DNA reads TGTGCCAGCAGCCCTCCAACAGGGGCCGAGACCGAGCAGTACTTC. Protein: CASSPPTGAETEQYF. The variable domain in full, completed from reference TRBV7-9 and TRBJ2-7, reads DTGVSQNPRHKITKRGQNVTFRCDPISEHNRLYWYRQTLGQGPEFLTYFQNEAQLEKSRLLSDRFSAERPKGSFSTLEIQRTEQGDSAMYLCASSPPTGAETEQYFGPGTRLTVT.